Shown below are 13 T cell receptor beta chains from a single sample sequenced in a study of blood T cell repertoires in COVID-19. Assay used: immunoSEQ multiplex PCR; TCRdb lists only in-frame clones, some missing. The data contain about 30,000 clones, around 90% of them singletons. Material: peripheral blood. The receptor set was obtained from a human donor in a cohort sampled during active COVID-19.

This rearrangement joins TRBV30 to TRBJ1-2; TRBD1 might be the D (5 bases). V was clipped by 2 bases and J by 5 bases, with 12 bases between them. Germline CDR1 and CDR2: GTSNPN and SVGIG (reference sequence). This CDR3 is 13 amino acids long. The CDR3, as DNA: TGTGCCTGGAGTCCCCAGGGACTTTATGGCTACACCTTC. Its translation: CAWSPQGLYGYTF.

This chain connects TRBV19 to TRBJ2-3, with 9 bases aligning to TRBD2. V was pared by 9 bases and J by 1 base, with 2 bases of the junction left unmatched. The V gene's germline CDR1 is LNHDA and CDR2 SQIVND (reference sequence). This CDR3 is built from 13 residues. The CDR3 bases are TGTGCCAGAATAGCGGGAGGCACAGATACGCAGTATTTT. This codes for CARIAGGTDTQYF. Supplemented by reference TRBV19 and TRBJ2-3, the full variable domain reads DGGITQSPKYLFRKEGQNVTLSCEQNLNHDAMYWYRQDPGQGLRLIYYSQIVNDFQKGDIAEGYSVSREKKESFPLTVTSAQKNPTAFYLCARIAGGTDTQYFGPGTRLTVL.

The chain couples TRBV19 to TRBJ2-7; 11 bases line up with TRBD2. With V trimmed by 5 bases and J by 6 bases, 3 bases remained unmatched. The germline gives CDR1 LNHDA, CDR2 SQIVND (reference sequence). CDR3 length: 13 residues. CDR3 sequence: CASSLTSGSEQYF. The CDR3 DNA reads as TGTGCCAGTAGTTTAACTAGCGGGAGCGAGCAGTACTTC.

This chain joins TRBV27 and TRBJ2-1; D is uncertain. Trimming took 0 bases from V and 6 from J, leaving 6 bases between them. The CDR3 length is 13 residues. Germline loops: CDR1 MNHEY, CDR2 SMNVEV (reference sequence). The CDR3 DNA sequence: TGTGCCAGCAGTTTATCATCCCGCAATGAGCAGTTCTTC. It specifies CASSLSSRNEQFF.

The CDR3 is CASSLISHNSYNEQFF. The CDR3 bases are TGTGCCAGCAGCTTGATAAGTCACAATTCCTACAATGAGCAGTTCTTC. V and J are TRBV5-6 and TRBJ2-1, with no clear D. Deletions cut 1 base from V and 1 base from J, with 12 bases between. The CDR3 contains 16 residues. Germline CDR1 reads SGHDT; CDR2 reads YYEEEE.

V is TRBV6-5 and J is TRBJ2-1; the D gene is possibly TRBD1 (6 bases). Germline V CDR1 and CDR2: MNHEY, SVGAGI. The V gene lost 2 bases and the J gene lost 9 bases, with 8 bases spanning the gap. This CDR3 is built from 12 residues. DNA for the CDR3: TGTGCCAGCAGTTACGTCAGGGGTGAGCAGTTCTTC. Residues: CASSYVRGEQFF.

The chain has TRBV3-1 (or the pseudogene TRBV3-2) and TRBJ2-4, with D perhaps matching TRBD2 (6 bases). CDR1 and CDR2 from the germline V gene are LGHDT and YNNKEL (reference sequence). The CDR3 loop spans 16 amino acids. V lost 3 bases to trimming and J lost 8 bases, with 20 bases between them. CDR3 coding DNA: TGTGCCAGCAGCCACGCTGCGGGGCAGGGTTATCACATTCAGTACTTC. Translating gives CASSHAAGQGYHIQYF.

CDR3 coding DNA: TGTGCCAGCAGCTTGTATCCCTACGAGCAGTACTTC. Translated, it gives CASSLYPYEQYF. The chain employs TRBV5-4 and TRBJ2-7, with D uncertain. Germline V CDR1 and CDR2: SGHNT, YYREEE (reference sequence). This CDR3 is built from 12 residues. V was clipped by 1 base and J by 2 bases, with 4 bases between them.

The J gene is TRBJ1-1, the V gene TRBV19; no clear D gene. CDR1 LNHDA and CDR2 SQIVND come from the germline V gene (reference sequence). With 5 bases removed from V and 1 base from J, the gap between germline ends came to 14 bases. The CDR3 is made up of 15 amino acids. The CDR3 protein is CASSAAPFGNTEAFF. The CDR3, as DNA: TGTGCCAGTAGTGCTGCACCATTCGGGAACACTGAAGCTTTCTTT.

The rearrangement links TRBV2 to TRBJ2-3; D remains unclear. Germline V gene lookup returns CDR1 SNHLY and CDR2 FYNNEI. V dropped 3 bases and J dropped 4 bases, with 11 bases sitting between them. This CDR3 region has 14 residues. The CDR3 loop reads CASSDGVVADTQYF. The CDR3 bases are TGTGCCAGCAGTGACGGAGTAGTAGCAGATACGCAGTATTTT.

The V call is TRBV30, the J call TRBJ2-7; D is possibly TRBD1 (6 bases). The CDR3 sequence is 12 residues long. V shed 4 bases and J shed 2 bases, with 9 bases lying between them. CDR1 is GTSNPN, CDR2 SVGIG, per germline (reference sequence). The CDR3 here is CAWKGTTYEQYF. CDR3 nucleotides: TGTGCCTGGAAGGGGACAACCTACGAGCAGTACTTC. The complete variable domain, with remaining parts taken from reference TRBV30 and TRBJ2-7, reads SQTIHQWPATLVQPVGSPLSLECTVEGTSNPNLYWYRQAAGRGLQLLFYSVGIGQISSEVPQNLSASRPQDRQFILSSKKLLLSDSGFYLCAWKGTTYEQYFGPGTRLTVT.

This clone has only one observation. The V gene is TRBV5-8, the J gene TRBJ1-3, with D unresolved. Looked up from germline, CDR1 is SGHTS and CDR2 is YDEGEE. V was pared by 0 bases and J by 4 bases, with 8 bases between. This CDR3 has 14 residues. In nucleotides, the CDR3 is TGTGCCAGCAGCTTGGACAGACGAGGAAACACCATATATTTT. This translates into CASSLDRRGNTIYF.

The chain carries TRBV6-5 and TRBJ1-3; no definite D call. Deletions cut 6 bases from V and 3 bases from J, with 6 bases between. The germline V gene encodes CDR1 MNHEY and CDR2 SVGAGI. The CDR3 contains 12 residues. CDR3 DNA sequence: TGTGCCAGCAGGGCAAGTGGAAACACCATATATTTT. Translation gives CASRASGNTIYF.